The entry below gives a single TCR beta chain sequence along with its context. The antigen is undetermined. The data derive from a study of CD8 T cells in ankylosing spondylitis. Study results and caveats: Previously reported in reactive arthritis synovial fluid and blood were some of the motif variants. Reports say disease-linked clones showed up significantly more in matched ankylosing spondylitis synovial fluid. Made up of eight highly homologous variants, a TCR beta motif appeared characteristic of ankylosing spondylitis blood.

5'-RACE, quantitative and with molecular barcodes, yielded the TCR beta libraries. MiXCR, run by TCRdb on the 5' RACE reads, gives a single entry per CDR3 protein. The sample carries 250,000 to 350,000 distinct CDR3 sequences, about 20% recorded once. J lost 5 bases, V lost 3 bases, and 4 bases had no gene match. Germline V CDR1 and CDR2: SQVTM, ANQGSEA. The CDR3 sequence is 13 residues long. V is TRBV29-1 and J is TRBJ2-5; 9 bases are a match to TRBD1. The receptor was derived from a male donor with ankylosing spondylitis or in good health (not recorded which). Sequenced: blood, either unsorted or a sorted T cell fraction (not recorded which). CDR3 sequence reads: CSVDTGGWETQYF. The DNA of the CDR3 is TGCAGCGTTGACACAGGGGGCTGGGAGACCCAGTACTTC.